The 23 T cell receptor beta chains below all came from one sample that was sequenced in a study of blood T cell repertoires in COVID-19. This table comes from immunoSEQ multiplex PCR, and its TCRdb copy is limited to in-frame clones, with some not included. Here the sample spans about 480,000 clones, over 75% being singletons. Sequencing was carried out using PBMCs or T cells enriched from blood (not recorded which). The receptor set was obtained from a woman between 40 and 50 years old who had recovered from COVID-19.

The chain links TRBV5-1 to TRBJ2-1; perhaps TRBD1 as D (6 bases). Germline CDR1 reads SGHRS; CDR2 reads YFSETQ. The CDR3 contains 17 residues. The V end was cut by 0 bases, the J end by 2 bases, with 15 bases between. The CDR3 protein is CASSLAWGQGPYNEQFF. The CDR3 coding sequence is TGCGCCAGCAGCTTGGCGTGGGGGCAGGGTCCCTACAATGAGCAGTTCTTC.

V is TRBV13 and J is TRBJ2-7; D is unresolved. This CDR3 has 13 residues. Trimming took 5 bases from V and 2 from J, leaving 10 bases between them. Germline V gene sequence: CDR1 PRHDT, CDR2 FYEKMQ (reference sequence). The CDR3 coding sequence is TGTGCCAGCAGCGTGCGGTCGGCCTACGAGCAGTACTTC. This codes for CASSVRSAYEQYF. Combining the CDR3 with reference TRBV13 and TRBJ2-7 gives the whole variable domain AAGVIQSPRHLIKEKRETATLKCYPIPRHDTVYWYQQGPGQDPQFLISFYEKMQSDKGSIPDRFSAQQFSDYHSELNMSSLELGDSALYFCASSVRSAYEQYFGPGTRLTVT.

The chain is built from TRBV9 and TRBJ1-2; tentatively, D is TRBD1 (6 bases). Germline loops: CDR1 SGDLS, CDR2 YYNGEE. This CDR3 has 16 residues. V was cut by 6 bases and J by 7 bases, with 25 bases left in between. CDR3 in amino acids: CASNPLPGHQLLGYTF. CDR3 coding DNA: TGTGCCAGCAACCCCCTCCCGGGACACCAACTCCTTGGCTACACCTTC. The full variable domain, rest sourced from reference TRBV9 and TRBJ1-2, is DSGVTQTPKHLITATGQRVTLRCSPRSGDLSVYWYQQSLDQGLQFLIQYYNGEERAKGNILERFSAQQFPDLHSELNLSSLELGDSALYFCASNPLPGHQLLGYTFGSGTRLTVV.

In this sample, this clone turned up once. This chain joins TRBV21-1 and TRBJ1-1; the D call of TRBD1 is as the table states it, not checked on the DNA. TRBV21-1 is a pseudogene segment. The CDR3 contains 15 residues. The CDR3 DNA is TGTGCCAGCAGCAAAGGGGGCAGCGAGAACACTGAAGCTTTCTTT. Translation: CASSKGGSENTEAFF.

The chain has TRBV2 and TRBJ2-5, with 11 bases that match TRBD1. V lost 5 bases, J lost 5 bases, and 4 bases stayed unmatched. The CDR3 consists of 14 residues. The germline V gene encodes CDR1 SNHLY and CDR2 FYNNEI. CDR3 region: CASSRDRGIETQYF. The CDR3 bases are TGTGCCAGCAGTAGGGACAGGGGGATTGAGACCCAGTACTTC.

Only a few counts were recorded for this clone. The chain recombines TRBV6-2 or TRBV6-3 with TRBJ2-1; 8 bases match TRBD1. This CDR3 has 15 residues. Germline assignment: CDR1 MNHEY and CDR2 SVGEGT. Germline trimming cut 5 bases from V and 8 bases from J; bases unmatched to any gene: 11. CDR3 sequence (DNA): TGTGCCAGCAGTCATCTCCGGACAGGGTTTGATGAGCAGTTCTTC. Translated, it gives CASSHLRTGFDEQFF.

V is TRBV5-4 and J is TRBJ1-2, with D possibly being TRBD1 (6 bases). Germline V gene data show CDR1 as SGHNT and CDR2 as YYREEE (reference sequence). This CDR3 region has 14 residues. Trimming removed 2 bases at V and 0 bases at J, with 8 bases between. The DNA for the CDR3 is TGTGCCAGCAGCTTCGGACAGACTAACTATGGCTACACCTTC. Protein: CASSFGQTNYGYTF.

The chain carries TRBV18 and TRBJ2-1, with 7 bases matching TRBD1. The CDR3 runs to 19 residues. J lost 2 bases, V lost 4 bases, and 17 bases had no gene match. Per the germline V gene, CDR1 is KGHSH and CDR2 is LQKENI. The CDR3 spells CASSLGTAAPVPTYNEQFF. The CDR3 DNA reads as TGTGCCAGCTCACTAGGGACAGCGGCCCCCGTCCCCACCTACAATGAGCAGTTCTTC.

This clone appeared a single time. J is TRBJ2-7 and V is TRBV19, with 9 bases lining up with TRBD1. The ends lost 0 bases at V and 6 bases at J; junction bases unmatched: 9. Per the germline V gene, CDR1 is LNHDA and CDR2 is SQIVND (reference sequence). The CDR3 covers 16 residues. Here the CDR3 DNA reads TGTGCCAGTAGTATAGATCAGGGACAGGGTGTGAGCGAGCAGTACTTC. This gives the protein CASSIDQGQGVSEQYF.

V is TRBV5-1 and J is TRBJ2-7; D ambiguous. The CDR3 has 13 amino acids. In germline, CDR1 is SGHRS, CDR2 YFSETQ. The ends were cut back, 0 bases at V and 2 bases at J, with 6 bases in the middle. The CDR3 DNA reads TGCGCCAGCAGCTTGGAGTCAGCCTACGAGCAGTACTTC. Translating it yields CASSLESAYEQYF. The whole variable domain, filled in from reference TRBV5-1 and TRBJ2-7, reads KAGVTQTPRYLIKTRGQQVTLSCSPISGHRSVSWYQQTPGQGLQFLFEYFSETQRNKGNFPGRFSGRQFSNSRSEMNVSTLELGDSALYLCASSLESAYEQYFGPGTRLTVT.

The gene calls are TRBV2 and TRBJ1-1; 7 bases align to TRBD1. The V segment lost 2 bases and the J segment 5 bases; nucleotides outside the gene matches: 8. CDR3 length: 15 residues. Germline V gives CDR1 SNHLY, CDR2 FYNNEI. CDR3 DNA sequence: TGTGCCAGCAGTGAATTCGAGGGGGCGGGAACTGAAGCTTTCTTT. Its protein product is CASSEFEGAGTEAFF.

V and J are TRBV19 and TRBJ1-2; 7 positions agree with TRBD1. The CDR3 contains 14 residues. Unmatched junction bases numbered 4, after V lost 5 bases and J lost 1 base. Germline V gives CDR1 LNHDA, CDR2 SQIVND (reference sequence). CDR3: CASSVRDSNYGYTF. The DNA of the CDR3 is TGTGCCAGTAGTGTACGGGACAGTAACTATGGCTACACCTTC.

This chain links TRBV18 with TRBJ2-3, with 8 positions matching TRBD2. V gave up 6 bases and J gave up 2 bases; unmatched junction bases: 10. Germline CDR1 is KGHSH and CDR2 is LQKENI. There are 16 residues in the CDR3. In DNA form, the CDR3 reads TGTGCCAGCTCCCCAAGGACTAGCCGAAACACAGATACGCAGTATTTT. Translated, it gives CASSPRTSRNTDTQYF.

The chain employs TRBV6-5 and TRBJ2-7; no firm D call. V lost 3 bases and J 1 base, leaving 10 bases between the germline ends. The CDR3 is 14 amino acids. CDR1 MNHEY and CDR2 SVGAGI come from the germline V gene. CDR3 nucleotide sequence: TGTGCCAGCAGTTATGGGCCCTCATCCTACGAGCAGTACTTC. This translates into CASSYGPSSYEQYF.

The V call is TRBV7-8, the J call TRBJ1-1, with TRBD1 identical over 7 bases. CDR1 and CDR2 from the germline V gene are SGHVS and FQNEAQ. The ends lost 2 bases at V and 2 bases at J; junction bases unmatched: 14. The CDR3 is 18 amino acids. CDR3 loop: CASSLRIRQTGINTEAFF. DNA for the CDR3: TGTGCCAGCAGCTTAAGGATTCGGCAGACAGGGATCAACACTGAAGCTTTCTTT.

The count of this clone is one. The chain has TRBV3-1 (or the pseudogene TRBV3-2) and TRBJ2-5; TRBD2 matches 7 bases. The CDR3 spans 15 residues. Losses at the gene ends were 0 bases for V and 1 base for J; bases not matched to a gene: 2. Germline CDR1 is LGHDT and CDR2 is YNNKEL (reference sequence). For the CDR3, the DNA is TGTGCCAGCAGCCAAGACAGGGAGGGCCAAGAGACCCAGTACTTC. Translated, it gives CASSQDREGQETQYF.

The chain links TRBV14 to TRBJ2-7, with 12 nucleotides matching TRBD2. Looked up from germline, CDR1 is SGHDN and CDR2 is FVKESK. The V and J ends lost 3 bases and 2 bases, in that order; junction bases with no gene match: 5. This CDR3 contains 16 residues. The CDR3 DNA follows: TGTGCCAGCAGCCACATAGGACTAGCGGGGCCCTACGAGCAGTACTTC. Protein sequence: CASSHIGLAGPYEQYF.

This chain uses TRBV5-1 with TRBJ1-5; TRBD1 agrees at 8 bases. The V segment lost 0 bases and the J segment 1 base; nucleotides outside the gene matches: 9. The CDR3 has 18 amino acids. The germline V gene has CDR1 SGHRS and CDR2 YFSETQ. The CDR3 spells CASSLDASDRVSNQPQHF. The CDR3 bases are TGCGCCAGCAGCTTGGATGCCTCGGACAGGGTAAGCAATCAGCCCCAGCATTTT.

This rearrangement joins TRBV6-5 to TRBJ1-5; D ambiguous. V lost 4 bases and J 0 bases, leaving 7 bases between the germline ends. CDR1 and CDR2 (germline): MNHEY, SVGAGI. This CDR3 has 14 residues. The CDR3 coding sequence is TGTGCCAGCAGTTCCAGTCTTAGCAATCAGCCCCAGCATTTT. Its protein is CASSSSLSNQPQHF.

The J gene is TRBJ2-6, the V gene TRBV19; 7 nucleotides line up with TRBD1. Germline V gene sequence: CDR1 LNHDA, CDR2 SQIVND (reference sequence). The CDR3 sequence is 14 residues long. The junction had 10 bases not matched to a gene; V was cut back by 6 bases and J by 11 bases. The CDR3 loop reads CASSPRQGADVLTF. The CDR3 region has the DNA TGTGCCAGTAGCCCAAGACAGGGAGCGGACGTCCTGACTTTC.

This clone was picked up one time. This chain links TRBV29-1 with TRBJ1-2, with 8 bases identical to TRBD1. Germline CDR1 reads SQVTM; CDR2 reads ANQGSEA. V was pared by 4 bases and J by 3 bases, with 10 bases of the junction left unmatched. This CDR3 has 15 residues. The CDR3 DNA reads TGCAGCGTTGCGGGCACAGGGGGTTTTGACTATGGCTACACCTTC. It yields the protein CSVAGTGGFDYGYTF.

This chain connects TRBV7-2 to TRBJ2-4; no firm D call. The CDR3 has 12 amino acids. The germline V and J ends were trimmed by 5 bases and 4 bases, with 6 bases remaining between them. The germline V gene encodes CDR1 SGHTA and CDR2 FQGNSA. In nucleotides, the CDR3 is TGTGCCAGCAGCGTTCAAAAAAACATTCAGTACTTC. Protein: CASSVQKNIQYF.

Here the CDR3 DNA reads TGTGCCAGCACCCGGGACACTTCCGCTGAAGCTTTCTTT. It translates to CASTRDTSAEAFF. This sequence joins TRBV12-3 or TRBV12-4 and TRBJ1-1, with a tentative D call TRBD1 (6 bases). This CDR3 is built from 13 residues. Trimming took off 7 bases at V and 6 bases at J, with 15 bases between the two ends.